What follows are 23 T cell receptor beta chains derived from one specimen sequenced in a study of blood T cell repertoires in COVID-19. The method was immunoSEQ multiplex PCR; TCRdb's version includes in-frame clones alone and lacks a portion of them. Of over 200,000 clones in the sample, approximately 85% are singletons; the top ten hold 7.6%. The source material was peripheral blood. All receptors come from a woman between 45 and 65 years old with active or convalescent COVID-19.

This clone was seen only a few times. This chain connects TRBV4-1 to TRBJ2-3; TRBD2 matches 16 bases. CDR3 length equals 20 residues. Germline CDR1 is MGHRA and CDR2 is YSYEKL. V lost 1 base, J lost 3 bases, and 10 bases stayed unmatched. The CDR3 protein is CASSQVNRGLAGGGTDTQYF. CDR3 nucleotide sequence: TGCGCCAGCAGCCAAGTGAACCGGGGACTAGCGGGAGGGGGGACAGATACGCAGTATTTT.

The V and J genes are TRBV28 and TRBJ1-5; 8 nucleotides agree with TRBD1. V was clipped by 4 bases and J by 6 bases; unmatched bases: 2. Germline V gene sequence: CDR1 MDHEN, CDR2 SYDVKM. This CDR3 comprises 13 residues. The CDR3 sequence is CASSSTGAQPQHF. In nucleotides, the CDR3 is TGTGCCAGCAGTTCGACAGGGGCTCAGCCCCAGCATTTT.

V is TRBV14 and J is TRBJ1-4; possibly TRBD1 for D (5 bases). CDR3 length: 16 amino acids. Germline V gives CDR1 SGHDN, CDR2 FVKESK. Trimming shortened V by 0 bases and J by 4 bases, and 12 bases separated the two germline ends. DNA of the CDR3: TGTGCCAGCAGCCAAGATCCAGGGTCCAATAATGAAAAACTGTTTTTT. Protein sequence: CASSQDPGSNNEKLFF.

The CDR3 region is CASSSSGRSDYGYTF. The CDR3 nucleotides are TGTGCCAGCAGCTCGTCAGGGCGGTCGGACTATGGCTACACCTTC. This rearrangement joins TRBV7-9 to TRBJ1-2; TRBD1 is a possible D gene (5 bases). The CDR3 contains 15 residues. The germline V gene has CDR1 SEHNR and CDR2 FQNEAQ (reference sequence). Between the trimmed V and J ends, which lost 4 bases and 3 bases, there was a span of 15 bases. The whole variable domain, remainder taken from reference TRBV7-9 and TRBJ1-2, is DTGVSQNPRHKITKRGQNVTFRCDPISEHNRLYWYRQTLGQGPEFLTYFQNEAQLEKSRLLSDRFSAERPKGSFSTLEIQRTEQGDSAMYLCASSSSGRSDYGYTFGSGTRLTVV.

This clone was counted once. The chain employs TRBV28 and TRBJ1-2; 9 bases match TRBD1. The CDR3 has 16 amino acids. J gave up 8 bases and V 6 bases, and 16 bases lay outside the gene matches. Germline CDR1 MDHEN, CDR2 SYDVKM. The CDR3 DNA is TGTGCCAGCAGCCCGCCCCACAGGGGGCAATCTGGGGGCTACACCTTC. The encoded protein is CASSPPHRGQSGGYTF.

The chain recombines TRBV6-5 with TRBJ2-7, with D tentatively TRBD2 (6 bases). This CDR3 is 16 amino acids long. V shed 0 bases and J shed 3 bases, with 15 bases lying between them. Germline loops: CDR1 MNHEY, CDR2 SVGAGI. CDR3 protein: CASSYSIGAGIYEQYF. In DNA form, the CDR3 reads TGTGCCAGCAGTTACTCGATAGGAGCGGGTATCTACGAGCAGTACTTC.

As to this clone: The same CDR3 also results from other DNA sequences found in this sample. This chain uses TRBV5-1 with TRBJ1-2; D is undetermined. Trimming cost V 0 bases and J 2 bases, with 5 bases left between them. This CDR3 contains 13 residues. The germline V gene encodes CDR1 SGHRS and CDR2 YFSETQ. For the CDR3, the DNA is TGCGCCAGCAGCTTGGGGCAGAACTATGGCTACACCTTC. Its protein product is CASSLGQNYGYTF.

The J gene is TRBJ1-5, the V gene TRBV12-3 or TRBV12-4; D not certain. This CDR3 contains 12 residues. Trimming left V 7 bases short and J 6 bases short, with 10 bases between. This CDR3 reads CASTRGSQPQHF. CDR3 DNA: TGTGCCAGCACCCGAGGCAGTCAGCCCCAGCATTTT.

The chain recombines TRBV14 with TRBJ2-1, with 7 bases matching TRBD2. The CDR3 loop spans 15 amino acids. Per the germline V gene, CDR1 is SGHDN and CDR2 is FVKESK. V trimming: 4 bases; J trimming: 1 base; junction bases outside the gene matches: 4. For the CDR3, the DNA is TGTGCCAGCAGCCCACGGACTAGATCCTACAATGAGCAGTTCTTC. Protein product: CASSPRTRSYNEQFF.

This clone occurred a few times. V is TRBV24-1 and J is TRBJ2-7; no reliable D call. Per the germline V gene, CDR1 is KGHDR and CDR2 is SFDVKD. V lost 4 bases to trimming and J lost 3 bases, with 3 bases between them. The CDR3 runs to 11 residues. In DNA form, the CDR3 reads TGTGCCACCAGTGACCGCTACGAGCAGTACTTC. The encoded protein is CATSDRYEQYF.

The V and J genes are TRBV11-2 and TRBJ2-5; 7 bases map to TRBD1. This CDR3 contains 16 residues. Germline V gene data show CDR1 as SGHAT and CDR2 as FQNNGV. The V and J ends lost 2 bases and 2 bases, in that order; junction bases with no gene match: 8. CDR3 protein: CASSLTHGTVQETQYF. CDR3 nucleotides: TGTGCCAGCAGCTTAACACACGGGACAGTTCAAGAGACCCAGTACTTC.

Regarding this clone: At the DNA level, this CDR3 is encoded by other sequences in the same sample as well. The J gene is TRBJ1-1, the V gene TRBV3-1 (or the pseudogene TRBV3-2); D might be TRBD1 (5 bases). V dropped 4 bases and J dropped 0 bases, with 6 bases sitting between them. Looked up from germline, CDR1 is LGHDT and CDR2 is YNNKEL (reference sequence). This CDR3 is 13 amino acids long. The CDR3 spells CASSPTVNTEAFF. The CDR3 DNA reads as TGTGCCAGCAGCCCGACAGTGAACACTGAAGCTTTCTTT.

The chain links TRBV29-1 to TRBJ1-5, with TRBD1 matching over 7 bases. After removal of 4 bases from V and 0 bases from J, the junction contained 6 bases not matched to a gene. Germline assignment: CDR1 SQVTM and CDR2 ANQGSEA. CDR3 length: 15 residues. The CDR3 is CSVAWTGDSNQPQHF. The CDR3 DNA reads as TGCAGCGTTGCCTGGACAGGCGATAGCAATCAGCCCCAGCATTTT.

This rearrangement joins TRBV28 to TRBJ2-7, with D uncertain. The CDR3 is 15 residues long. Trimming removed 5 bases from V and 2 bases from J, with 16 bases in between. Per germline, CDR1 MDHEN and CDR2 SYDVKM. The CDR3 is CASSQPGRWTYEQYF. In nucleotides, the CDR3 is TGTGCCAGCAGTCAGCCAGGAAGGTGGACCTACGAGCAGTACTTC.

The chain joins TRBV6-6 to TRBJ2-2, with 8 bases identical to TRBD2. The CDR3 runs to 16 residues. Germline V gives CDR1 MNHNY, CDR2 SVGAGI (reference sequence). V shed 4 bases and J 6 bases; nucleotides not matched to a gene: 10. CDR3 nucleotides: TGTGCCAGCAGTTTGATCGGGACTAGGGAAGCCGGGGAGCTGTTTTTT. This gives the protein CASSLIGTREAGELFF.

In DNA, the CDR3 is TGTGCCAGCAGCTTACTGGCGGGGTCGTCTGGAAACACCATATATTTT. Protein sequence: CASSLLAGSSGNTIYF. The chain couples TRBV7-8 to TRBJ1-3; no clear D. This CDR3 has 16 residues. Trimming took 2 bases from V and 1 from J, leaving 12 bases between them. Germline-derived CDR1 and CDR2 are SGHVS and FQNEAQ.

CDR3 bases: TGTGCCAGTAGAACTACTGGAAACACCATATATTTT. It is translated as CASRTTGNTIYF. The rearrangement links TRBV19 to TRBJ1-3; D gene ambiguous. Germline CDR1 and CDR2: LNHDA and SQIVND (reference sequence). CDR3 size: 12 residues. Trimming left V 6 bases short and J 2 bases short, with 5 bases between. The variable domain in full, with the rest retrieved from reference TRBV19 and TRBJ1-3, is DGGITQSPKYLFRKEGQNVTLSCEQNLNHDAMYWYRQDPGQGLRLIYYSQIVNDFQKGDIAEGYSVSREKKESFPLTVTSAQKNPTAFYLCASRTTGNTIYFGEGSWLTVV.

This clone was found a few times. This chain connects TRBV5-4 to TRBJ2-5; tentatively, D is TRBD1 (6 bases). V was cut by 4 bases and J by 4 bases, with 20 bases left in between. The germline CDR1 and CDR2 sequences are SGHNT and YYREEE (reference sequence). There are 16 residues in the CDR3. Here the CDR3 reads CASSPSQGRGRETQYF. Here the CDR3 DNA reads TGTGCCAGCAGCCCATCACAGGGAAGAGGACGAGAGACCCAGTACTTC.

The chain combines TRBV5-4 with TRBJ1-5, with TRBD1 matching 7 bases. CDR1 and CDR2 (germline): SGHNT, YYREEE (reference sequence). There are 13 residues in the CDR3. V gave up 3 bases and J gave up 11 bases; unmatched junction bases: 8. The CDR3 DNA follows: TGTGCCAGCAGCTCGGACAGGTATGGGGCCCAGCATTTT. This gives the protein CASSSDRYGAQHF.

The CDR3 reads CASGLVSRGYTF. CDR3 sequence (DNA): TGTGCTAGTGGTTTGGTTAGCCGTGGTTACACCTTC. This chain uses TRBV12-5 with TRBJ1-2; D ambiguous. This CDR3 is 12 amino acids long. V lost 0 bases to trimming and J lost 11 bases, with 10 bases between them. The germline V gene encodes CDR1 LGHNT and CDR2 FRNRAP.

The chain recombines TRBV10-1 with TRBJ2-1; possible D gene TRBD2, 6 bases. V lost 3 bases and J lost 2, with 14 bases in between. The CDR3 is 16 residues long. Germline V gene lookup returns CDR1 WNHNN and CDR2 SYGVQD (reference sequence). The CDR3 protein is CASSDSFGGPYNEQFF. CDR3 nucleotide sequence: TGCGCCAGCAGTGACTCCTTCGGAGGGCCCTACAATGAGCAGTTCTTC.

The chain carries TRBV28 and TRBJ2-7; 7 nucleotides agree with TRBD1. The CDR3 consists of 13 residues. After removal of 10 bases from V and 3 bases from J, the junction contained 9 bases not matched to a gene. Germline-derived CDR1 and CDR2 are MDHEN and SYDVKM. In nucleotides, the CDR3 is TGTGCCACCCAATCAGGGGGTGGCTACGAGCAGTACGTC. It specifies CATQSGGGYEQYV.

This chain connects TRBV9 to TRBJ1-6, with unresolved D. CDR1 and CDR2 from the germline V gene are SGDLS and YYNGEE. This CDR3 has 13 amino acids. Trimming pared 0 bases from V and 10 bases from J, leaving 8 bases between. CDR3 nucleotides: TGTGCCAGCAGCGTAGACTCCCGATCACCCCTCCACTTT. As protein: CASSVDSRSPLHF.